This T cell receptor beta chain appears in the sequencing data of a study of blood T cells in healthy people across ages. The CDR3 length is 13 residues. Germline V gene sequence: CDR1 SGHTA, CDR2 FQGTGA. Combining a sample-barcoded 5' primer with a J-beta primer mix, a second PCR ran for roughly 7 to 11 cycles. Using its own MiXCR run on the 5' RACE reads, TCRdb lists one record per CDR3 protein. This sample yields around 1,000,000 distinct CDR3 sequences, of which approximately 26% are seen a single time; about 0.69% belongs to the top ten. Another study also made use of these data, one on T cells of mothers and their children.

The chain recombines TRBV7-3 with TRBJ2-5, with TRBD2 matching 7 bases. The DNA end is more similar to TRBJ2-1, so the J call may be wrong. Sequenced material: blood. This clonotype originated in a girl aged 2 to 10 in good health. This CDR3 reads CASSSLANNEQFF. The DNA for the CDR3 is TGTGCCAGCAGCTCACTAGCGAACAATGAGCAGTTCTTC.